This T cell receptor (beta chain) originates from a study of metastatic and nonmetastatic thyroid tumors. Study background: For malignant and benign thyroid patients, tumor or nodule tissue and blood were the sources whose repertoires were compared. Study-level points and caveats: Malignant thyroid tumors reportedly exceeded benign nodules significantly in TCR beta diversity, with the difference appearing in blood and tumor.

A note on this clone: Its antigen remains unknown.

All patients reached thyroid surgery having received no treatment beforehand. As handled by the study authors: For papillary thyroid cancer, a distant-metastasis classifier was constructed from CDR3 differences observed across clinicopathological groups. TCRdb reanalyzed the PCR reads with MiXCR. In this record, the V and J calls reflect TCRdb's handling and not the investigators' own analysis. The sample holds 45,000 or so clones, 16% seen once. The sequence was obtained from a female donor with papillary thyroid cancer or a benign thyroid nodule (not recorded which). Some clones in this sample may be carry-over from other donors' samples. The sample taken for sequencing was blood.

The CDR3 DNA reads TGCGCCAACAGGCAAAGCCTTCAGGGGTTCACTGAAGCTTTCTTT. Protein sequence: CANRQSLQGFTEAFF. V usage is TRBV5-1 and J usage is TRBJ1-1; D perhaps matches TRBD1 (6 bases). With 9 bases removed from V and 4 bases from J, the gap between germline ends came to 22 bases. The germline V gene encodes CDR1 SGHRS and CDR2 YFSETQ. CDR3 length: 15 amino acids.